The TCR beta chain under discussion was sequenced for a study of CD8+CD57+ T cells in acquired aplastic anemia. Across the study: An average of roughly 3 ug of DNA was obtained from sorted CD4+ and CD8+ cells.

Regarding this clonotype: Its antigen is not known.

Findings of the study overall: Simpson's diversity of CD8+ cells was not significantly different in patients compared with controls. The number of CD8+ CDR3 sequences shared by patients and controls was around 30.

Template material for TCR beta VDJ and CDR3 profiling consisted of genomic DNA. TCRdb reprocessed the reads via MiXCR and lists one record per CDR3 protein. Among 180,000 or so distinct CDR3 sequences listed, approximately 48% were seen once. This CDR3 region has 15 residues. Germline CDR1 and CDR2: SGHKS and YYEKEE (reference sequence). Losses at the gene ends were 0 bases for V and 2 bases for J; bases not matched to a gene: 4. Sequencing was done on patients that had shown CD8+CD57+ cell expansion by flow cytometry. The chain couples TRBV5-5 to TRBJ2-7; TRBD1 matches at 8 bases. The clonotype originates from a human donor with aplastic anemia. The sequenced sample consisted of sorted CD4+, CD8+, or CD8+CD57+ T cells (not recorded which) from PBMCs. CDR3 residues: CASSLEGDRPYEQYF. The CDR3 bases are TGTGCCAGCAGCTTGGAAGGGGACAGGCCCTACGAGCAGTACTTC.